Listed below are T cell receptor beta chains from one sample, sequenced in a study of blood T cell repertoires in COVID-19. This table comes from immunoSEQ multiplex PCR, and its TCRdb copy is limited to in-frame clones, with some not included. This table has about 270,000 clones, approximately 87% appearing once. Sequences were obtained from peripheral blood. These receptors all stem from a woman aged 30 to 39 with COVID-19, enrolled during active disease. The CDR3 runs from the conserved cysteine through the conserved F or W. Each record gives: CDR3 DNA, CDR3 protein, clone size, V gene, J gene, D gene. D genes are given only for firm matches. Some rows mark clone size as missing; the rest say once, few, many or name a class of expanded clone.

TGTGCCTGGAGACAGGGGGGGGACTATGGCTACACCTTC,CAWRQGGDYGYTF,once,TRBV30,TRBJ1-2,TRBD1
TGTGCCAGCAGCCCTCGGACTAGCGGACCCACAGATACGCAGTATTTT,CASSPRTSGPTDTQYF,NA,TRBV7-9,TRBJ2-3,TRBD2
TGCGCCAGCAGCCAAGATCCGTCGACAGGGTCGGTCACCGGGGAGCTGTTTTTT,CASSQDPSTGSVTGELFF,NA,TRBV4-1,TRBJ2-2,TRBD1
TGTGCCAGCAGTGACCGAGATACGCAGTATTTT,CASSDRDTQYF,NA,TRBV25-1,TRBJ2-3,NA
TGTGCCAGTAGGGGAACAGGGGTTAGCAATCAGCCCCAGCATTTT,CASRGTGVSNQPQHF,NA,TRBV19,TRBJ1-5,TRBD1
TGTGCCACCAGCACACGGACAGGGGTTTCCTCACCCCTCCACTTT,CATSTRTGVSSPLHF,NA,TRBV15,TRBJ1-6,TRBD1
TGTGCCAGCAGTTCTCCTAGGACAGGGGATGAAAAACTGTTTTTT,CASSSPRTGDEKLFF,NA,TRBV6-5,TRBJ1-4,TRBD1
TGTGCCAGCAGTTGGAGGGTCGCTGACACTGAAGCTTTCTTT,CASSWRVADTEAFF,NA,TRBV28,TRBJ1-1,NA
TGTGCCAGCAGTCTAAAGATGTATAGCAATCAGCCCCAGCATTTT,CASSLKMYSNQPQHF,NA,TRBV27,TRBJ1-5,NA
TGTGCCAGCAGTGAAGCGGGGGGCTCCTACAATGAGCAGTTCTTC,CASSEAGGSYNEQFF,few,TRBV2,TRBJ2-1,NA
TGTGCCAGCAGCACAAGCGGGGGGGAATACAATGAGCAGTTCTTC,CASSTSGGEYNEQFF,NA,TRBV7-2,TRBJ2-1,TRBD2
TGTGCCAGCAGCCCGGGCGCGATAAGACAGGGTTCGGGCTACACCTTC,CASSPGAIRQGSGYTF,NA,TRBV7-9,TRBJ1-2,TRBD1
TGTGCCAGCAGTGATCCGGGGTTCGGCATTCAGTACTTC,CASSDPGFGIQYF,NA,TRBV25-1,TRBJ2-4,NA
TGTGCCAGCTCCCAACAACAGGGGCAAGAGACCCAGTACTTC,CASSQQQGQETQYF,NA,TRBV18,TRBJ2-5,TRBD1